This T cell receptor (beta chain) appears in the sequencing data of a study of blood T cell repertoires in COVID-19. Overall study context: The study drew acute and convalescent COVID-19 samples from the United States, Italy and Spain.

Per the germline V gene, CDR1 is SGHRS and CDR2 is YFSETQ. Trimming took 0 bases from V and 6 from J; bases not matched to a gene: 6. The CDR3 has 16 residues. Participants were placed into cohorts based on the clinical history they reported. The repertoire was sequenced with immunoSEQ multiplex PCR; TCRdb's copy has only in-frame clones and lacks some. This sample yields roughly 190,000 clones, of which approximately 86% are seen a single time; around 24% belongs to the top ten. Sequencing was carried out using PBMCs or T cells enriched from blood (not recorded which). J is TRBJ2-1 and V is TRBV5-1; 10 nucleotides match TRBD2. The receptor was derived from a middle-aged woman in a cohort exposed to, infected with or recovered from COVID-19 (not recorded which). The DNA of the CDR3 is TGCGCCAGCAGCTTGGGTAGCGGGAGGCTGGGCAATGAGCAGTTCTTC. This translates into CASSLGSGRLGNEQFF.